Below, 19 T cell receptor beta chains from the same sample are listed, as sequenced in a study of shared clonotypes between healthy human individuals. Generated by immunoSEQ multiplex PCR, the TCRdb table keeps only in-frame clones and is missing some. Of some 87,000 clones listed, 60% to 70% are singletons. Sequencing used memory CD8+ T cells sorted from blood. Subset reported: CD45RO+ cells pooled with CCR7-negative TemRA cells. The receptors were sampled from a man aged 25-40 years in good health.

The rearrangement links TRBV20-1 to TRBJ1-1, with D hard to call. Germline-derived CDR1 and CDR2 are DFQATT and SNEGSKA (reference sequence). The CDR3 has 10 amino acids. The germline V and J ends were trimmed by 0 bases and 7 bases, with 3 bases remaining between them. CDR3 protein: CSARENEAFF. In DNA form, the CDR3 reads TGCAGTGCTAGAGAAAATGAAGCTTTCTTT.

The chain links TRBV7-9 to TRBJ2-6, with D hard to call. Trimming took off 5 bases at V and 0 bases at J, with 11 bases between the two ends. The length of the CDR3 is 16 residues. CDR1 SEHNR and CDR2 FQNEAQ come from the germline V gene (reference sequence). As DNA, the CDR3 is TGTGCCAGCAGCATTACTGGGGACTCTGGGGCCAACGTCCTGACTTTC. Translation gives CASSITGDSGANVLTF.

This chain joins TRBV5-1 and TRBJ2-7; D not resolved. The CDR3 spans 17 residues. The germline V gene encodes CDR1 SGHRS and CDR2 YFSETQ. V lost 0 bases, J lost 4 bases, and 20 bases lay in between. The CDR3 sequence is CASSLAWVGRQSYEQYF. DNA of the CDR3: TGCGCCAGCAGCTTGGCGTGGGTCGGCCGCCAGAGTTACGAGCAGTACTTC.

This clone appeared a few times. The gene calls are TRBV6-5 and TRBJ2-7; 13 bases are shared with TRBD2. The germline gives CDR1 MNHEY, CDR2 SVGAGI. The CDR3 runs 15 residues. V lost 6 bases, J lost 3 bases, and 5 bases stayed unmatched. CDR3 DNA: TGTGCCAGCAGACTGGGACTAGCGGGGCACTACGAGCAGTACTTC. Translated, it gives CASRLGLAGHYEQYF.

This clone was observed a few times. V usage is TRBV15 and J usage is TRBJ2-5, with 7 nucleotides matching TRBD2. This CDR3 is built from 16 residues. CDR1 is LNHNV, CDR2 YYDKDF, per germline (reference sequence). The trim removed 1 base at V and 5 bases at J, leaving 10 bases unmatched. In nucleotides, the CDR3 is TGTGCCACCAGCAGAGCACAAGCGGGGCTGGAGGAGACCCAGTACTTC. Translating gives CATSRAQAGLEETQYF.

The J gene is TRBJ1-1, the V gene TRBV7-3; D is perhaps TRBD1 (5 bases). Trimming removed 5 bases from V and 1 base from J, with 8 bases in between. The CDR3 runs 13 residues. The germline gives CDR1 SGHTA, CDR2 FQGTGA. The CDR3, as DNA: TGTGCCAGCAGCCAGACAGCGAACACTGAAGCTTTCTTT. Translating gives CASSQTANTEAFF.

The CDR3 sequence: CASSNGDYEQYF. The CDR3 DNA reads TGTGCCAGTAGTAACGGGGACTACGAGCAGTACTTC. V gene TRBV19 combines with J gene TRBJ2-7; a weak D match, TRBD2 (5 bases). Germline V gives CDR1 LNHDA, CDR2 SQIVND (reference sequence). Trimming removed 4 bases from V and 3 bases from J, with 7 bases in between. There are 12 residues in the CDR3.

This clone appeared a few times. This chain links TRBV19 with TRBJ2-3; D is possibly TRBD2 (6 bases). Trimming left V 2 bases short and J 2 bases short, with 11 bases between. This CDR3 comprises 15 residues. The germline V gene has CDR1 LNHDA and CDR2 SQIVND (reference sequence). The DNA of the CDR3 is TGTGCCAGTAGTATACCGGGAGACACCACAGATACGCAGTATTTT. Protein product: CASSIPGDTTDTQYF.

V is TRBV7-8 and J is TRBJ2-7, with TRBD1 matching 10 bases. This CDR3 contains 15 residues. V lost 3 bases to trimming and J lost 3 bases; unmatched junction nucleotides: 5. CDR1 is SGHVS, CDR2 FQNEAQ, per germline. CDR3 protein: CASSFLGQGSYEQYF. CDR3 bases: TGTGCCAGCAGCTTCCTGGGACAGGGGAGCTACGAGCAGTACTTC. Supplemented by reference TRBV7-8 and TRBJ2-7, the full variable domain reads GAGVSQSPRYKVAKRGQDVALRCDPISGHVSLFWYQQALGQGPEFLTYFQNEAQLDKSGLPSDRFFAERPEGSVSTLKIQRTQQEDSAVYLCASSFLGQGSYEQYFGPGTRLTVT.

The chain joins TRBV10-3 to TRBJ2-1, with 7 bases lining up with TRBD1. CDR3 length: 12 residues. In germline, CDR1 is ENHRY, CDR2 SYGVKD. V lost 8 bases, J lost 12 bases, and 10 bases stayed unmatched. In DNA, the CDR3 is TGTGCCATCCTCGCCGAACCAGGGGGGCAGTTCTTC. This codes for CAILAEPGGQFF.

The chain employs TRBV28 and TRBJ1-5; 8 bases agree with TRBD1. CDR1 is MDHEN, CDR2 SYDVKM, per germline. V was clipped by 3 bases and J by 1 base; unmatched bases: 2. This CDR3 is 15 amino acids long. As DNA, the CDR3 is TGTGCCAGCAGTTTGTACAGGGGGAGCAATCAGCCCCAGCATTTT. The encoded protein is CASSLYRGSNQPQHF.

Concerning this clone itself: This sample also contains other DNA sequences that code for the same CDR3. This rearrangement joins TRBV9 to TRBJ2-7; D possibly matches TRBD1 or TRBD2 (6 bases each). V was trimmed by 0 bases and J by 3 bases, leaving 13 bases between them. CDR1 is SGDLS, CDR2 YYNGEE, per germline. This CDR3 comprises 15 residues. The DNA for the CDR3 is TGTGCCAGCAGCGTAGACGCCGGGGGCAACTACGAGCAGTACTTC. Protein sequence: CASSVDAGGNYEQYF. Full variable domain (rest looked up from reference TRBV9 and TRBJ2-7): DSGVTQTPKHLITATGQRVTLRCSPRSGDLSVYWYQQSLDQGLQFLIQYYNGEERAKGNILERFSAQQFPDLHSELNLSSLELGDSALYFCASSVDAGGNYEQYFGPGTRLTVT.

J is TRBJ2-7 and V is TRBV5-1; TRBD1 matches 10 bases. From germline, CDR1 is SGHRS and CDR2 YFSETQ. There are 13 residues in the CDR3. The V segment lost 3 bases and the J segment 5 bases; nucleotides outside the gene matches: 2. The CDR3 spells CASSSGTGDEQYF. The CDR3 DNA reads as TGCGCCAGCAGCTCCGGGACAGGGGACGAGCAGTACTTC.

V and J are TRBV6-4 and TRBJ2-1; D gene uncertain. The CDR3 is made up of 14 amino acids. Germline lookup yields CDR1 MRHNA and CDR2 SNTAGT. Trimming shortened V by 0 bases and J by 14 bases, and 17 bases separated the two germline ends. The CDR3 DNA is TGTGCCAGCAGTGACTCGAACTTTCCCGAGCAGAAGTTCTTC. This translates into CASSDSNFPEQKFF.

The chain combines TRBV5-1 with TRBJ2-5; D ambiguous. Trimming shortened V by 2 bases and J by 1 base, and 18 bases separated the two germline ends. There are 17 residues in the CDR3. Germline CDR1 SGHRS, CDR2 YFSETQ. The CDR3 nucleotides read TGCGCCAGCAGCTTCGGGCTGATTACGAGGTTCCAAGAGACCCAGTACTTC. Translating it yields CASSFGLITRFQETQYF.

Note on this clone: Other DNA sequences from this sample encode an identical CDR3 as well. The chain couples TRBV27 to TRBJ2-7; weak D call: TRBD2 (6 bases). CDR3 length: 14 residues. Trimming took 5 bases from V and 1 from J, leaving 12 bases between them. Germline lookup yields CDR1 MNHEY and CDR2 SMNVEV (reference sequence). The chain's CDR3 is CASSPFGSSYEQYF. As DNA, the CDR3 is TGTGCCAGCAGTCCTTTCGGGAGTTCCTACGAGCAGTACTTC.

DNA of the CDR3: TGTGCCAGCAGCTTGGGGGCCAGGACAGAAACCGGGGAGCTGTTTTTT. Translating gives CASSLGARTETGELFF. The rearrangement uses TRBV5-4 and TRBJ2-2; D possibly corresponds to TRBD1 (6 bases). From germline, CDR1 is SGHNT and CDR2 YYREEE (reference sequence). The ends were cut back, 0 bases at V and 5 bases at J, with 14 bases in the middle. CDR3 length equals 16 residues.

The chain uses TRBV5-4 and TRBJ2-3; no clear D gene. CDR3 length equals 16 residues. Germline CDR1 reads SGHNT; CDR2 reads YYREEE (reference sequence). The V gene lost 0 bases and the J gene lost 4 bases, with 15 bases spanning the gap. The CDR3 DNA follows: TGTGCCAGCAGCTTGGGGTTGCCCCTGTCCCCAGATACGCAGTATTTT. This translates into CASSLGLPLSPDTQYF.

The V gene is TRBV11-2, the J gene TRBJ2-7; D gene unclear. V lost 1 base and J lost 7, with 8 bases in between. The CDR3 is 12 amino acids. Per the germline V gene, CDR1 is SGHAT and CDR2 is FQNNGV. The CDR3 protein is CASSLVSTEQYF. The CDR3 DNA is TGTGCCAGCAGCTTAGTTTCGACAGAGCAGTACTTC.